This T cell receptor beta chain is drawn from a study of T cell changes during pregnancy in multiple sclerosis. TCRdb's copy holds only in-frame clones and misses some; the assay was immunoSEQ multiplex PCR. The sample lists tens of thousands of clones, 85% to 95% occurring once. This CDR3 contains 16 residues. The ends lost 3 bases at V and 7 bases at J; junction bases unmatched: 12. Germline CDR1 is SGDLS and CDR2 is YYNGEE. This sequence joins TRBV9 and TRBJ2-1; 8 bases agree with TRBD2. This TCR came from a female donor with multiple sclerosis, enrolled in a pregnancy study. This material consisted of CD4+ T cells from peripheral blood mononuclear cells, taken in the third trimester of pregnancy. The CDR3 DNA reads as TGTGCCAGCAGCGGCACTAGCGGCCACCCTCGGAATGAGCAGTTCTTC. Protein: CASSGTSGHPRNEQFF. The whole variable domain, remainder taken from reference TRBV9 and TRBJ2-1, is DSGVTQTPKHLITATGQRVTLRCSPRSGDLSVYWYQQSLDQGLQFLIQYYNGEERAKGNILERFSAQQFPDLHSELNLSSLELGDSALYFCASSGTSGHPRNEQFFGPGTRLTVL.